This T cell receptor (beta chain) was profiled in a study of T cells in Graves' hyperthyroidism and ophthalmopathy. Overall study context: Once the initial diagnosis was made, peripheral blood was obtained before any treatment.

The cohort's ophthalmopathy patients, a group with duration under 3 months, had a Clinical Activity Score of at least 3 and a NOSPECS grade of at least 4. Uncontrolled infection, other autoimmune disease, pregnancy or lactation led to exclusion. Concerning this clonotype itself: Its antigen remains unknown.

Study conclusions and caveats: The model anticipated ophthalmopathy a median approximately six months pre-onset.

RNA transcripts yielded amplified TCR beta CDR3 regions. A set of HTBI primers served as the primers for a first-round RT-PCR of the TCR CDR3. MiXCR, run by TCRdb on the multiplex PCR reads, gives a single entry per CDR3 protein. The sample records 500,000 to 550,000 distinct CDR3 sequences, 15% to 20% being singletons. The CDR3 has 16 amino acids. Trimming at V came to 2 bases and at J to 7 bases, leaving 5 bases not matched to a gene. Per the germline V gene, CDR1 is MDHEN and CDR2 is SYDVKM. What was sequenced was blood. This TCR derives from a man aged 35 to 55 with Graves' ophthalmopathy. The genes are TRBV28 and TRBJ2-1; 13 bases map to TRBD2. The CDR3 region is CASSLPRLAGGNEQFF. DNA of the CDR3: TGTGCCAGCAGTTTACCCCGACTAGCGGGAGGTAATGAGCAGTTCTTC.